The rows below give T cell receptor beta chains drawn from one sample of a study of T cell responses to AZD1222 COVID-19 vaccine. The method was immunoSEQ multiplex PCR; TCRdb's version includes in-frame clones alone and lacks a portion of them. This sample has roughly 86,000 clones, with 75% to 90% found just once. The source was peripheral blood, collected 28 days after the second AZD1222 dose. The receptor set was obtained from an adult who received the AZD1222 COVID-19 vaccine. The CDR3 runs from the conserved cysteine through the conserved F or W. Fields, in order: J gene, V gene, clone size, D gene, CDR3 DNA, CDR3 protein. The D gene is left open where the match is weak. Clone size is shown for a subset of rows, as once, few, many or a class of expanded clone.

>TRBJ1-1|TRBV28|.|.
TGTGCCAGCAGGCAAACAGGGCGGAACACTGAAGCTTTCTTT
CASRQTGRNTEAFF
>TRBJ2-5|TRBV7-2|.|.
TGTGCCAGCAGCTTCAGTTTCCAAGAGACCCAGTACTTC
CASSFSFQETQYF
>TRBJ2-7|TRBV5-6|.|.
TGTGCCAGCAGCTTGGGAAGCTTCCCCTACGAGCAGTACTTC
CASSLGSFPYEQYF
>TRBJ2-3|TRBV9|.|TRBD1
TGTGCCAGCAGCGTGAGGGGGCAGGCAGATACGCAGTATTTT
CASSVRGQADTQYF
>TRBJ2-4|TRBV25-1|.|.
TGTGCCAGCAGTGATTCCGGGGCGGCCAAAAACATTCAGTACTTC
CASSDSGAAKNIQYF
>TRBJ1-5|TRBV29-1|once|TRBD1
TGCAGCGTTGATACAGGGGCAAATCAGCCCCAGCATTTT
CSVDTGANQPQHF
>TRBJ2-1|TRBV9|.|TRBD2
TGTGCCAGCAGCGTAGGGGGGACTAGCGTCAATGAGCAGTTCTTC
CASSVGGTSVNEQFF
>TRBJ2-2|TRBV19|.|.
TGTGCCAGTAGTGCAGGGTTGCCGAACACCGGGGAGCTGTTTTTT
CASSAGLPNTGELFF
>TRBJ1-1|TRBV5-8|.|.
TGTGCCAGCAGCTTCTCTGAAAACACTGAAGCTTTCTTT
CASSFSENTEAFF
>TRBJ1-5|TRBV5-6|.|.
TGTGCCAGCAGCTTGGGAAATCAGCCCCAGCATTTT
CASSLGNQPQHF
>TRBJ2-5|TRBV18|.|TRBD2
TGTGCCAGCTCCCCGGGGAGGGAAGAGACCCAGTACTTC
CASSPGREETQYF
>TRBJ1-5|TRBV2|few|TRBD1
TGTGCCAGCAGTGAAGAGGGGGCCAGGATACGCAATCAGCCCCAGCATTTT
CASSEEGARIRNQPQHF
>TRBJ1-1|TRBV5-1|few|.
TGCGCCAGCAGCTTGGGAATGAACACTGAAGCTTTCTTT
CASSLGMNTEAFF
>TRBJ2-3|TRBV9|.|TRBD1
TGTGCCAGCAGCGTCACAATCAGGGGGCTTCGGGGCACAGATACGCAGTATTTT
CASSVTIRGLRGTDTQYF
>TRBJ2-1|TRBV21-1|.|.
TGTGCCAGCAGCAAACTGAGCAGTGAGCAGTTCTTC
CASSKLSSEQFF
>TRBJ2-7|TRBV29-1|.|TRBD1
TGCAGCGTTGGGACAGGGAATCACGAGCAGTACTTC
CSVGTGNHEQYF